This is a list of T cell receptor beta chains from one sample in a study of identical twins. One entry per CDR3 protein, called by TCRdb with MiXCR from the 5' RACE reads. The sample records a few hundred thousand distinct CDR3 sequences, roughly 9% being singletons. Sequencing was done on a sample of naive T cells sorted from blood. These receptors all come from a woman between 45 and 65 years old in good health. Both conserved end residues are part of each CDR3. The order of the fields is J gene, V gene, CDR3 length, clone size, D gene, CDR3 protein, CDR3 DNA. A D gene is named only where the DNA matches it firmly. A clone size is listed for some rows: how often the clone was seen (once, few, many), or a class if it is expanded.

j_call: TRBJ2-2; v_call: TRBV12-3/TRBV12-4; cdr3_length: 15; clone_size: NA; d_call: TRBD2; cdr3_aa: CASSLLGEGPGELFF; cdr3_nt: TGTGCCAGCAGTTTATTGGGGGAGGGCCCCGGGGAGCTGTTTTTT
j_call: TRBJ2-1; v_call: TRBV4-1; cdr3_length: 15; clone_size: few; d_call: NA; cdr3_aa: CASSQEQDDYNEQFF; cdr3_nt: TGCGCCAGCAGCCAAGAGCAGGACGACTACAATGAGCAGTTCTTC
j_call: TRBJ1-5; v_call: TRBV5-1; cdr3_length: 14; clone_size: many; d_call: NA; cdr3_aa: CASSLTGSNQPQHF; cdr3_nt: TGCGCCAGCAGCTTGACGGGGAGCAATCAGCCCCAGCATTTT
j_call: TRBJ2-3; v_call: TRBV5-1; cdr3_length: 16; clone_size: NA; d_call: TRBD1; cdr3_aa: CASSLAGTGAGDTQYF; cdr3_nt: TGCGCCAGCAGCTTGGCCGGGACAGGGGCAGGAGATACGCAGTATTTT
j_call: TRBJ2-7; v_call: TRBV7-9; cdr3_length: 15; clone_size: NA; d_call: NA; cdr3_aa: CASSPAGQGKGEQYF; cdr3_nt: TGTGCCAGCAGCCCCGCGGGCCAGGGGAAGGGCGAGCAGTACTTC
j_call: TRBJ1-2; v_call: TRBV7-8; cdr3_length: 14; clone_size: few; d_call: TRBD1; cdr3_aa: CASSPQGAPTGYTF; cdr3_nt: TGTGCCAGCAGCCCTCAGGGGGCTCCCACTGGCTACACCTTC
j_call: TRBJ1-5; v_call: TRBV7-9; cdr3_length: 17; clone_size: once; d_call: TRBD1; cdr3_aa: CASSLWGGQGDGQPQHF; cdr3_nt: TGTGCCAGCAGCTTATGGGGGGGACAGGGGGACGGTCAGCCCCAGCATTTT
j_call: TRBJ2-1; v_call: TRBV4-1; cdr3_length: 16; clone_size: many; d_call: TRBD2; cdr3_aa: CASSQEPAGLYNEQFF; cdr3_nt: TGCGCCAGCAGCCAAGAGCCAGCGGGACTTTACAATGAGCAGTTCTTC
j_call: TRBJ2-3; v_call: TRBV6-4; cdr3_length: 14; clone_size: NA; d_call: TRBD2; cdr3_aa: CASSQGLGTDTQYF; cdr3_nt: TGTGCCAGCAGCCAAGGACTAGGTACAGATACGCAGTATTTT
j_call: TRBJ1-1; v_call: TRBV30; cdr3_length: 14; clone_size: NA; d_call: NA; cdr3_aa: CAWSGGTGGTEAFF; cdr3_nt: TGTGCCTGGAGTGGGGGGACTGGGGGGACTGAAGCTTTCTTT
j_call: TRBJ2-2; v_call: TRBV24-1; cdr3_length: 15; clone_size: few; d_call: TRBD2; cdr3_aa: CATSDLAGDTGELFF; cdr3_nt: TGTGCCACCAGTGATTTAGCGGGAGACACCGGGGAGCTGTTTTTT
j_call: TRBJ2-6; v_call: TRBV21-1; cdr3_length: 18; clone_size: few; d_call: NA; cdr3_aa: CASSKIEGAGAGANVLTF; cdr3_nt: TGTGCCAGCAGCAAAATTGAGGGGGCTGGCGCTGGGGCCAACGTCCTGACTTTC
j_call: TRBJ2-3; v_call: TRBV20-1; cdr3_length: 13; clone_size: few; d_call: TRBD1; cdr3_aa: CSASGTATDTQYF; cdr3_nt: TGCAGTGCTAGCGGGACAGCCACAGATACGCAGTATTTT
j_call: TRBJ1-5; v_call: TRBV20-1; cdr3_length: 12; clone_size: NA; d_call: NA; cdr3_aa: CSASLPEGPQHF; cdr3_nt: TGCAGTGCTAGCCTCCCGGAAGGGCCCCAGCATTTT
j_call: TRBJ2-7; v_call: TRBV5-1; cdr3_length: 14; clone_size: few; d_call: NA; cdr3_aa: CASSLAGIAYEQYF; cdr3_nt: TGCGCCAGCAGCTTGGCAGGGATAGCCTACGAGCAGTACTTC
j_call: TRBJ1-1; v_call: TRBV4-1; cdr3_length: 11; clone_size: many; d_call: NA; cdr3_aa: CASSQAGEAFF; cdr3_nt: TGCGCCAGCAGCCAAGCGGGTGAAGCTTTCTTT
j_call: TRBJ2-5; v_call: TRBV11-2; cdr3_length: 14; clone_size: many; d_call: TRBD2; cdr3_aa: CASSFGGRLETQYF; cdr3_nt: TGTGCCAGCAGCTTCGGCGGGAGATTAGAGACCCAGTACTTC
j_call: TRBJ2-5; v_call: TRBV7-9; cdr3_length: 15; clone_size: NA; d_call: TRBD1; cdr3_aa: CASSFRGQPGETQYF; cdr3_nt: TGTGCCAGCAGCTTCAGGGGGCAGCCTGGAGAGACCCAGTACTTC
j_call: TRBJ2-1; v_call: TRBV11-3; cdr3_length: 16; clone_size: few; d_call: TRBD2; cdr3_aa: CASSFETGLAANEQFF; cdr3_nt: TGTGCCAGCAGCTTCGAGACGGGACTAGCGGCCAATGAGCAGTTCTTC
j_call: TRBJ2-3; v_call: TRBV5-6; cdr3_length: 12; clone_size: many; d_call: NA; cdr3_aa: CASSPRRDTQYF; cdr3_nt: TGTGCCAGCAGCCCCCGGCGAGATACGCAGTATTTT
j_call: TRBJ2-3; v_call: TRBV20-1; cdr3_length: 16; clone_size: many; d_call: TRBD1; cdr3_aa: CSARIGDTGGLDTQYF; cdr3_nt: TGCAGTGCTAGGATTGGGGATACAGGGGGCTTGGATACGCAGTATTTT
j_call: TRBJ2-2; v_call: TRBV27; cdr3_length: 14; clone_size: few; d_call: NA; cdr3_aa: CASSFGIFTGELFF; cdr3_nt: TGTGCCAGCAGTTTCGGCATCTTCACCGGGGAGCTGTTTTTT
j_call: TRBJ2-7; v_call: TRBV27; cdr3_length: 15; clone_size: NA; d_call: TRBD1; cdr3_aa: CASSSPGTGGYEQYF; cdr3_nt: TGTGCCAGCAGTTCACCCGGGACAGGGGGCTACGAGCAGTACTTC
j_call: TRBJ2-5; v_call: TRBV21-1; cdr3_length: 15; clone_size: few; d_call: NA; cdr3_aa: CASSKDENVSGTQYF; cdr3_nt: TGTGCCAGCAGCAAAGACGAGAACGTTTCCGGGACCCAGTACTTC
j_call: TRBJ2-2; v_call: TRBV2; cdr3_length: 14; clone_size: many; d_call: TRBD1; cdr3_aa: CASRQGQADGELFF; cdr3_nt: TGTGCCAGCAGACAGGGACAGGCCGATGGGGAGCTGTTTTTT
j_call: TRBJ2-1; v_call: TRBV25-1; cdr3_length: 12; clone_size: few; d_call: TRBD2; cdr3_aa: CASRLAGGERFF; cdr3_nt: TGTGCCAGCAGACTAGCGGGTGGTGAGCGTTTCTTC
j_call: TRBJ2-2; v_call: TRBV25-1; cdr3_length: 15; clone_size: few; d_call: TRBD1; cdr3_aa: CASSDWTGTTGELFF; cdr3_nt: TGTGCCAGCAGTGATTGGACAGGGACCACCGGGGAGCTGTTTTTT
j_call: TRBJ2-1; v_call: TRBV5-1; cdr3_length: 16; clone_size: many; d_call: NA; cdr3_aa: CASSLLGQGSYNEQFF; cdr3_nt: TGCGCCAGCAGCTTGCTAGGGCAAGGGAGCTACAATGAGCAGTTCTTC